The 10 T cell receptor beta chains given below trace back to one sample, sequenced in a study of blood T cell repertoires in COVID-19. The assay was immunoSEQ multiplex PCR, and TCRdb's table has in-frame clones only and misses some. This table has more than 300,000 clones, 90% appearing once. What was sequenced was peripheral blood. These receptors originate from a woman between 40 and 55 years old with COVID-19, enrolled during active disease.

This sequence joins TRBV27 and TRBJ1-2, with D perhaps matching TRBD1 (5 bases). The CDR3 is 14 amino acids. Looked up from germline, CDR1 is MNHEY and CDR2 is SMNVEV (reference sequence). V lost 3 bases to trimming and J lost 8 bases, with 16 bases between them. The CDR3 sequence is CASSFRTGEEGYTF. The DNA of the CDR3 is TGTGCCAGCAGTTTTCGGACGGGGGAGGAAGGCTACACCTTC.

This chain connects TRBV5-1 to TRBJ2-3, with D unresolved. V was shortened by 0 bases and J by 4 bases, with 9 bases between the two germline ends. This CDR3 is 14 amino acids long. Germline V gives CDR1 SGHRS, CDR2 YFSETQ. The CDR3 sequence is CASSLVGQADTQYF. Here the CDR3 DNA reads TGCGCCAGCAGCTTGGTAGGCCAGGCAGATACGCAGTATTTT.

The genes are TRBV13 and TRBJ2-1, with 7 positions matching TRBD1. In germline, CDR1 is PRHDT, CDR2 FYEKMQ (reference sequence). The CDR3 length is 13 residues. Unmatched junction bases numbered 1, after V lost 5 bases and J lost 3 bases. In DNA, the CDR3 is TGTGCCAGCAGCCGGGACAGCTACAATGAGCAGTTCTTC. Translated, it gives CASSRDSYNEQFF.

CDR3 amino acids: CAGSARVADTQYF. CDR3 DNA: TGTGCCGGTAGCGCCCGGGTGGCAGATACGCAGTATTTT. The chain couples TRBV7-8 to TRBJ2-3, with D possibly being TRBD2 (5 bases). This CDR3 has 13 amino acids. CDR1 SGHVS and CDR2 FQNEAQ come from the germline V gene. V shed 11 bases and J shed 4 bases, with 16 bases lying between them.

The J gene is TRBJ1-5, the V gene TRBV3-1 (or the pseudogene TRBV3-2), with TRBD1 identical over 8 bases. CDR3 length: 17 amino acids. The ends lost 2 bases at V and 4 bases at J; junction bases unmatched: 10. The germline gives CDR1 LGHDT, CDR2 YNNKEL (reference sequence). CDR3 sequence reads: CASSQRDNHRGNQPQHF. DNA of the CDR3: TGTGCCAGCAGCCAACGGGACAATCACAGGGGGAATCAGCCCCAGCATTTT.

The chain carries TRBV19 and TRBJ1-2; TRBD1 agrees at 7 bases. This CDR3 spans 19 amino acids. The germline V gene has CDR1 LNHDA and CDR2 SQIVND (reference sequence). V dropped 0 bases and J dropped 2; count of bases not matched to a gene: 15. CDR3 protein: CASSIDPRNGTDRNYGYTF. The CDR3, as DNA: TGTGCCAGTAGTATAGACCCCCGCAATGGGACAGACCGAAACTATGGCTACACCTTC.

J is TRBJ2-5 and V is TRBV15; 9 bases are shared with TRBD2. With V trimmed by 5 bases and J by 4 bases, 2 bases remained unmatched. The CDR3 loop spans 13 amino acids. Germline V gives CDR1 LNHNV, CDR2 YYDKDF (reference sequence). The CDR3 bases are TGTGCCACCAGCTCACTAGCGGGAGAGACCCAGTACTTC. This sequence encodes CATSSLAGETQYF.

The chain has TRBV7-8 and TRBJ1-1; TRBD1 aligns across 7 bases. The V and J ends lost 4 bases and 6 bases, in that order; junction bases with no gene match: 11. CDR1 is SGHVS, CDR2 FQNEAQ, per germline. CDR3 length: 15 residues. This CDR3 is CASSWQGGFQAEAFF. The CDR3 DNA reads as TGTGCCAGCAGCTGGCAGGGGGGCTTTCAGGCTGAAGCTTTCTTT.

This chain links TRBV5-8 with TRBJ2-7; 8 nucleotides match TRBD1. V gave up 9 bases and J gave up 3 bases; unmatched junction bases: 8. The CDR3 consists of 13 residues. The germline gives CDR1 SGHTS, CDR2 YDEGEE. CDR3 residues: CATSGQGRYEQYF. In nucleotides, the CDR3 is TGTGCCACTTCCGGACAGGGTCGCTACGAGCAGTACTTC.

The V gene is TRBV12-5, the J gene TRBJ1-5; D is undetermined. V dropped 8 bases and J dropped 7 bases, with 12 bases sitting between them. Germline V CDR1 and CDR2: LGHNT, FRNRAP. This CDR3 has 12 residues. The chain's CDR3 is CASRKPNQPQHF. In DNA, the CDR3 is TGTGCTAGTCGCAAACCTAACCAGCCCCAGCATTTT.